What follows describes a single TCR beta chain. This specimen belongs to a study of shared clonotypes between healthy human individuals. Sequencing was performed with immunoSEQ multiplex PCR; in TCRdb, only in-frame clones are kept and a portion is missing. This table has about 730,000 clones, around 77% appearing once. CDR3 length: 14 residues. Germline V CDR1 and CDR2: MGHRA, YSYEKL. V lost 4 bases and J lost 4, with 13 bases in between. The source of this sequence is a woman aged 30 to 39 in good health. The chain employs TRBV4-1 and TRBJ2-5, with D possibly matching TRBD1 (6 bases). Source material: memory CD4+ T cells sorted from blood. Subset reported: CD45RA-negative fraction. The CDR3 here is CASSRQVRGETQYF. As DNA, the CDR3 is TGCGCCAGCAGCCGACAGGTTCGGGGAGAGACCCAGTACTTC.